The source of this TCR beta chain is a study of response to subunit inactivated influenza vaccine. Overall study findings and caveats: Few new T cells, the authors suggested, are recruited by each seasonal influenza vaccination.

From the RT-PCR reads, TCRdb called clonotypes with MiXCR, one entry per CDR3 protein. Of 700,000 to 800,000 distinct CDR3 sequences in the sample, around 18% were seen once. As regards this clonotype: Antigen unknown.

Sequences were derived from PBMCs from blood, sampled 5 to 6 days after vaccination. The receptor comes from a man aged 50 to 60 who received an inactivated influenza vaccine.

The CDR3 region is CASSEQPGLAGPLLSEQYF. CDR3 DNA: TGCGCCAGCAGCGAACAACCGGGACTAGCGGGCCCTTTACTATCCGAGCAGTACTTC. The chain has TRBV4-1 and TRBJ2-7; 12 nucleotides agree with TRBD2. Germline V gives CDR1 MGHRA, CDR2 YSYEKL. The CDR3 loop spans 19 amino acids. The junction had 20 bases not matched to a gene; V was cut back by 5 bases and J by 6 bases.